These 17 T cell receptor beta chains were sequenced from one sample in a study of blood T cell repertoires in COVID-19. TCRdb's copy holds only in-frame clones and misses some; the assay was immunoSEQ multiplex PCR. Altogether some 250,000 clones are present, about four fifths being singletons, with the ten largest covering around 3.3%. The sequenced material came from peripheral blood. Receptors originate from a woman aged 18-35 years with acute or convalescent COVID-19.

The V call is TRBV6-5, the J call TRBJ1-1; D unclear. There are 13 residues in the CDR3. The V and J ends lost 8 bases and 10 bases respectively, with 20 bases between them. Per the germline V gene, CDR1 is MNHEY and CDR2 is SVGAGI. CDR3 in DNA: TGTGCCAGCGGGAGAACCCAAATGGCCGGAGCTTTCTTT. Its translation: CASGRTQMAGAFF.

The table lists this clone with a count of one. The chain uses TRBV5-1 and TRBJ1-3, with TRBD1 matching over 7 bases. This CDR3 is built from 16 residues. V shed 5 bases and J 4 bases; nucleotides not matched to a gene: 12. CDR1 SGHRS and CDR2 YFSETQ come from the germline V gene. For the CDR3, the DNA is TGCGCCAGCAGTTTATTGACAGGGTCGACGGGAAACACCATATATTTT. Its translation: CASSLLTGSTGNTIYF.

This clone has just a few counts. The chain joins TRBV6-1 to TRBJ2-7, with D possibly matching TRBD2 (7 bases). Trimming cost V 2 bases and J 5 bases, with 22 bases left between them. Germline V gene sequence: CDR1 MNHNS, CDR2 SASEGT. CDR3 size: 17 residues. The CDR3 reads CASSERRGGPQGDEQYF. CDR3 sequence (DNA): TGTGCCAGCAGTGAACGGAGGGGGGGGCCCCAGGGAGACGAGCAGTACTTC.

The rearrangement joins TRBV28 to TRBJ2-5; D is ambiguous. This CDR3 is 12 amino acids long. V gave up 8 bases and J gave up 5 bases, with 12 bases separating them. CDR1 and CDR2 from the germline V gene are MDHEN and SYDVKM. The CDR3 here is CASRHRRETQYF. Here the CDR3 DNA reads TGTGCCAGCCGACACAGACGGGAGACCCAGTACTTC.

DNA of the CDR3: TGTGCCAGTATCGGGACAGGGTGGTTCTCTGGAAACACCATATATTTT. The encoded protein is CASIGTGWFSGNTIYF. The V and J genes are TRBV19 and TRBJ1-3; 9 nucleotides line up with TRBD1. Trimming removed 7 bases from V and 0 bases from J; junction bases left unmatched: 7. The CDR3 sequence is 16 residues long. Germline values: CDR1 LNHDA, CDR2 SQIVND (reference sequence).

This clone was observed once. V is TRBV13 and J is TRBJ1-1, with 10 nucleotides matching TRBD1. Germline V gene sequence: CDR1 PRHDT, CDR2 FYEKMQ (reference sequence). Trimming at V came to 5 bases and at J to 1 base, leaving 13 bases not matched to a gene. The CDR3 runs 18 residues. The CDR3 DNA sequence: TGTGCCAGCAGCCAACAGACAGGGGGCGCGCCGGGGAACACTGAAGCTTTCTTT. This translates into CASSQQTGGAPGNTEAFF.

The chain has TRBV6-6 and TRBJ2-1, with D maybe TRBD1 (6 bases). Germline assignment: CDR1 MNHNY and CDR2 SVGAGI (reference sequence). The CDR3 covers 15 residues. Trimming took 0 bases from V and 0 from J, leaving 6 bases between them. CDR3 nucleotides: TGTGCCAGCAGTTACTCGGGGGCCTCCTACAATGAGCAGTTCTTC. Its protein is CASSYSGASYNEQFF.

V and J are TRBV14 and TRBJ2-7; TRBD1 agrees at 7 bases. Losses at the gene ends were 4 bases for V and 3 bases for J; bases not matched to a gene: 3. This CDR3 is built from 13 residues. In germline, CDR1 is SGHDN, CDR2 FVKESK. CDR3 loop: CASSPGQDYEQYF. CDR3 nucleotide sequence: TGTGCCAGCAGCCCAGGACAGGACTACGAGCAGTACTTC.

This chain uses TRBV27 with TRBJ2-1; the match to TRBD2 covers 9 bases. The CDR3 has 15 residues. Germline V gene sequence: CDR1 MNHEY, CDR2 SMNVEV (reference sequence). The V gene end was trimmed by 3 bases and the J gene end by 2 bases; junction bases not matched to a gene: 2. This chain's CDR3 is CASSFGLATYNEQFF. DNA of the CDR3: TGTGCCAGCAGTTTCGGACTAGCGACCTACAATGAGCAGTTCTTC.

The chain carries TRBV11-1 and TRBJ1-5; D gene unclear. Germline V gene sequence: CDR1 SGHAT, CDR2 FQDESV (reference sequence). Trimming pared 0 bases from V and 3 bases from J, leaving 6 bases between. The CDR3 extends over 14 amino acids. In DNA form, the CDR3 reads TGTGCCAGCAGCTTAGCGGAGATCAATCAGCCCCAGCATTTT. Amino acids: CASSLAEINQPQHF.

The chain links TRBV15 to TRBJ2-6; the D gene is possibly TRBD2 (5 bases). This CDR3 is built from 14 residues. Trimming cost V 4 bases and J 9 bases, with 13 bases left between them. Germline V gene lookup returns CDR1 LNHNV and CDR2 YYDKDF (reference sequence). The CDR3 here is CATSTRASGNVLTF. Written as DNA, the CDR3 is TGTGCCACCAGCACGAGGGCCTCAGGCAACGTCCTGACTTTC.

This sequence joins TRBV14 and TRBJ2-3; a possible D gene is TRBD2 (6 bases). The CDR3 length is 17 residues. CDR1 and CDR2 from the germline V gene are SGHDN and FVKESK. Trimming took 0 bases from V and 0 from J, leaving 13 bases between them. CDR3 residues: CASSQEAVGLSTDTQYF. For the CDR3, the DNA is TGTGCCAGCAGCCAAGAAGCAGTGGGACTGAGCACAGATACGCAGTATTTT.

V usage is TRBV30 and J usage is TRBJ2-1, with 7 bases aligning to TRBD1. The J segment lost 15 bases and the V segment lost 1 base, leaving 9 bases of the junction unmatched. Germline CDR1 is GTSNPN and CDR2 is SVGIG (reference sequence). The CDR3 is made up of 12 amino acids. The CDR3 region is CAWSETGQPPFF. The DNA of the CDR3 is TGTGCCTGGAGTGAAACGGGACAGCCCCCGTTCTTC.

The gene calls are TRBV28 and TRBJ1-5; D unclear. Germline V gene lookup returns CDR1 MDHEN and CDR2 SYDVKM. V was clipped by 7 bases and J by 1 base, with 17 bases between them. The CDR3 spans 16 residues. In DNA form, the CDR3 reads TGTGCCAGCACCCTGGGCCGGGGTGTGAGCAATCAGCCCCAGCATTTT. Amino acid sequence: CASTLGRGVSNQPQHF.

Regarding this clone: At the DNA level, this CDR3 is encoded by other sequences in the same sample as well. The CDR3 here is CASSSGQGSGNTIYF. CDR3 DNA sequence: TGCGCCAGCAGCTCCGGACAGGGCTCTGGAAACACCATATATTTT. This rearrangement joins TRBV5-1 to TRBJ1-3; the match to TRBD1 covers 8 bases. Germline V lookup: CDR1 SGHRS, CDR2 YFSETQ. This CDR3 is built from 15 residues. V lost 3 bases to trimming and J lost 0 bases; unmatched junction nucleotides: 2.

The J gene is TRBJ1-5, the V gene TRBV28; D gene uncertain. Looked up from germline, CDR1 is MDHEN and CDR2 is SYDVKM. V gave up 2 bases and J gave up 4 bases, with 15 bases separating them. The CDR3 runs to 16 residues. The CDR3 nucleotides read TGTGCCAGCAGTTTACCCAGGATTTTCAGTAATCAGCCCCAGCATTTT. This codes for CASSLPRIFSNQPQHF.

The rearrangement joins TRBV5-4 to TRBJ1-1; D uncertain. The CDR3 loop spans 14 amino acids. The V gene's germline CDR1 is SGHNT and CDR2 YYREEE (reference sequence). Trimming left V 0 bases short and J 1 base short, with 7 bases between. The CDR3 loop reads CASSLDAGNTEAFF. DNA of the CDR3: TGTGCCAGCAGCTTGGATGCGGGGAACACTGAAGCTTTCTTT.